Listed here are 21 T cell receptor beta chains from one sample, sequenced in a study of blood T cells in healthy people across ages. Primed by a sample-barcoded 5' primer and a J-beta primer mix, a second PCR proceeded for about 6 to 12 cycles. TCRdb re-called the 5' RACE reads through MiXCR, storing one row per CDR3 protein. The sample has 1.5 million to 1.8 million distinct CDR3 sequences; approximately 39% are singletons. Sequenced sample: blood. The receptor set was obtained from a woman between 18 and 29 years old in good health.

This clonotype was found a few times. The chain carries TRBV27 and TRBJ2-1, with a weak D call TRBD2 (6 bases). Germline assignment: CDR1 MNHEY and CDR2 SMNVEV (reference sequence). Trimming removed 5 bases at V and 8 bases at J, with 19 bases between. The CDR3 length is 15 residues. CDR3 sequence (DNA): TGTGCCAGCAGTCCTCGGGGTAGTGGGAGGTATGAGCAGTTCTTC. This gives the protein CASSPRGSGRYEQFF.

A few counts support this clonotype. The chain employs TRBV29-1 and TRBJ1-2, with 9 bases fitting TRBD1. The CDR3 spans 13 residues. Germline trimming cut 5 bases from V and 4 bases from J; bases unmatched to any gene: 5. The germline CDR1 and CDR2 sequences are SQVTM and ANQGSEA. The CDR3 is CSVNRGRGYGYTF. The CDR3, as DNA: TGCAGCGTTAACAGGGGGCGCGGCTATGGCTACACCTTC.

This clonotype was observed a handful of times. CDR3 region: CSASVDWSSYNEQFF. The CDR3 coding sequence is TGCAGTGCTAGTGTCGACTGGAGCTCCTACAATGAGCAGTTCTTC. The chain is built from TRBV20-1 and TRBJ2-1; no definite D call. CDR3 size: 15 residues. CDR1 is DFQATT, CDR2 SNEGSKA, per germline (reference sequence). Trimming took off 3 bases at V and 0 bases at J, with 12 bases between the two ends.

This clonotype was seen just once. The chain employs TRBV6-6 and TRBJ2-1; unclear D gene. CDR3 length equals 12 residues. Trimming left V 8 bases short and J 3 bases short, with 8 bases between. The germline CDR1 and CDR2 sequences are MNHNY and SVGAGI (reference sequence). CDR3 bases: TGTGCCAGCGGAGAGGTCTACAATGAGCAGTTCTTC. Translating it yields CASGEVYNEQFF.

A remark on this clonotype: This may be a read error, as it is one base from a much larger clone. The chain carries TRBV12-3 or TRBV12-4 and TRBJ2-3, with TRBD2 matching 8 bases. The CDR3 is 15 residues long. CDR3 sequence: CTSSLAGTSTDTQYF. The CDR3 DNA is TGTACCAGCAGTTTAGCGGGGACTAGCACAGATACGCAGTATTTT.

V usage is TRBV29-1 and J usage is TRBJ1-1; D is unresolved. This CDR3 spans 11 amino acids. Between the trimmed V and J ends, which lost 7 bases and 3 bases, there was a span of 9 bases. Germline loops: CDR1 SQVTM, CDR2 ANQGSEA. The CDR3 spells CSAAYDTEAFF. The CDR3 DNA is TGCAGCGCCGCATACGACACTGAAGCTTTCTTT.

The rearrangement uses TRBV20-1 and TRBJ2-3; TRBD2 matches at 8 bases. Germline CDR1 and CDR2: DFQATT and SNEGSKA (reference sequence). The CDR3 runs 13 residues. The CDR3 spells CSATSGLTDTQYF. The CDR3 DNA follows: TGCAGCGCAACTAGCGGCCTCACAGATACGCAGTATTTT.

This clonotype appeared a few times. The chain carries TRBV13 and TRBJ1-2; 7 nucleotides match TRBD1. V lost 0 bases to trimming and J lost 3 bases; unmatched junction nucleotides: 1. The CDR3 is 14 residues long. CDR1 PRHDT and CDR2 FYEKMQ come from the germline V gene (reference sequence). CDR3 region: CASSLGTGDYGYTF. DNA of the CDR3: TGTGCCAGCAGCTTAGGCACAGGGGACTATGGCTACACCTTC.

This clonotype has just a few counts. The DNA for the CDR3 is TGCAGTGCTAGAGTTGGACAGGGGTATTCACCCCTCCACTTT. Its translation is CSARVGQGYSPLHF. The chain employs TRBV20-1 and TRBJ1-6, with 9 bases that match TRBD1. The trim removed 1 base at V and 8 bases at J, leaving 3 bases unmatched. The CDR3 covers 14 residues. The germline gives CDR1 DFQATT, CDR2 SNEGSKA (reference sequence).

The chain employs TRBV28 and TRBJ2-4; D is possibly TRBD1 or TRBD2 (6 bases each). The CDR3 loop spans 16 amino acids. In germline, CDR1 is MDHEN, CDR2 SYDVKM. V was trimmed by 5 bases and J by 1 base, leaving 15 bases between them. The CDR3 DNA follows: TGTGCCAGCAGTCCTCTAGCGCAGGGGGCCAAAAACATTCAGTACTTC. As protein: CASSPLAQGAKNIQYF. Full variable domain (missing parts from reference TRBV28 and TRBJ2-4): DVKVTQSSRYLVKRTGEKVFLECVQDMDHENMFWYRQDPGLGLRLIYFSYDVKMKEKGDIPEGYSVSREKKERFSLILESASTNQTSMYLCASSPLAQGAKNIQYFGAGTRLSVL.

This clonotype showed up just a few times. The chain is built from TRBV30 and TRBJ1-1; 7 nucleotides align to TRBD1. The J segment lost 0 bases and the V segment lost 2 bases, leaving 6 bases of the junction unmatched. The germline CDR1 and CDR2 sequences are GTSNPN and SVGIG (reference sequence). The CDR3 contains 15 residues. The CDR3 bases are TGTGCCTGGAGTTTAACGGGACAGCTGAACACTGAAGCTTTCTTT. This encodes CAWSLTGQLNTEAFF.

This clonotype was observed a few times. The chain joins TRBV20-1 to TRBJ2-1; D is unclear. The V end was cut by 6 bases, the J end by 3 bases, with 12 bases between. The CDR3 extends over 13 amino acids. Per the germline V gene, CDR1 is DFQATT and CDR2 is SNEGSKA (reference sequence). In DNA, the CDR3 is TGCAGTGCCCGAACTAACCGCTACAATGAGCAGTTCTTC. Its translation: CSARTNRYNEQFF.

The chain couples TRBV10-3 to TRBJ2-5; D is possibly TRBD2 (6 bases). The CDR3 contains 16 residues. V was trimmed by 11 bases and J by 11 bases, leaving 33 bases between them. Per the germline V gene, CDR1 is ENHRY and CDR2 is SYGVKD. The CDR3 is CAAAGDGGATYNEQYF. CDR3 bases: TGTGCCGCGGCGGGTGACGGAGGGGCGACCTACAATGAGCAGTACTTC.

This chain uses TRBV6-1 with TRBJ1-2; D possibly corresponds to TRBD1 (6 bases). The CDR3 runs to 13 residues. The germline V gene encodes CDR1 MNHNS and CDR2 SASEGT. With 3 bases removed from V and 3 bases from J, the gap between germline ends came to 8 bases. CDR3 sequence reads: CASSEGAYYGYTF. CDR3 nucleotides: TGTGCCAGCAGTGAGGGGGCCTACTATGGCTACACCTTC.

This sequence joins TRBV9 and TRBJ2-6, with a possible D match to TRBD1 (5 bases). This CDR3 has 16 residues. V lost 1 base to trimming and J lost 0 bases, with 8 bases between them. CDR1 and CDR2 from the germline V gene are SGDLS and YYNGEE. CDR3 bases: TGTGCCAGCAGCGTACAGGGCCACTCTGGGGCCAACGTCCTGACTTTC. It specifies CASSVQGHSGANVLTF.

This clonotype has more than one count but fewer than ten. This chain connects TRBV12-3 or TRBV12-4 to TRBJ1-1; D uncertain. V was cut by 6 bases and J by 5 bases, with 13 bases left in between. This CDR3 is built from 13 residues. The CDR3 reads CASRPVSWTEAFF. The CDR3 DNA sequence: TGTGCCAGCAGGCCGGTCAGTTGGACTGAAGCTTTCTTT.

This clonotype was seen a handful of times. The rearrangement links TRBV28 to TRBJ1-4; 7 positions agree with TRBD1. CDR1 is MDHEN, CDR2 SYDVKM, per germline. Losses at the gene ends were 8 bases for V and 0 bases for J; bases not matched to a gene: 12. The CDR3 runs 17 residues. The CDR3 region is CASHSPRTGATNEKLFF. The CDR3 coding sequence is TGTGCCAGCCACTCTCCGAGGACAGGCGCAACTAATGAAAAACTGTTTTTT.

The rearrangement links TRBV6-5 to TRBJ1-5, with D possibly matching TRBD1 (6 bases). Trimming pared 6 bases from V and 2 bases from J, leaving 14 bases between. This CDR3 has 15 amino acids. From germline, CDR1 is MNHEY and CDR2 SVGAGI. The CDR3 region has the DNA TGTGCCAGCAGAGCAGACAGGACCGGCAATCAGCCCCAGCATTTT. It translates to CASRADRTGNQPQHF.

This clonotype has a single count. The CDR3 DNA sequence: TGTGCCAGCAGCTTAACGTCGGTTTTTATCTCTGGGGCCAACGTCCTGACTTTC. Translated: CASSLTSVFISGANVLTF. The chain links TRBV7-3 to TRBJ2-6; D gene ambiguous. The V and J ends lost 0 bases and 0 bases respectively, with 12 bases between them. The CDR3 sequence is 18 residues long. In germline, CDR1 is SGHTA, CDR2 FQGTGA.

The chain couples TRBV29-1 to TRBJ1-2, with D perhaps matching TRBD1 (5 bases). Trimming took off 5 bases at V and 8 bases at J, with 18 bases between the two ends. Germline CDR1 is SQVTM and CDR2 is ANQGSEA. This CDR3 is built from 13 residues. This chain's CDR3 is CSVSLIGERGYTF. CDR3 bases: TGCAGCGTTTCCCTGATAGGGGAACGAGGCTACACCTTC.

This clonotype was picked up a small number of times. The chain recombines TRBV11-2 with TRBJ2-3; possible D gene TRBD2, 7 bases. From germline, CDR1 is SGHAT and CDR2 FQNNGV. The CDR3 has 14 amino acids. The V gene lost 5 bases and the J gene lost 4 bases, with 13 bases spanning the gap. For the CDR3, the DNA is TGTGCCAGCAGCGAGTGGGGGGGGCCAGATACGCAGTATTTT. Its protein is CASSEWGGPDTQYF.